These T cell receptor beta chains were read from a single sample in a study of early T cells in non-severe SARS-CoV-2 infection. TCRdb ran MiXCR on the 5' RACE reads and lists one entry per CDR3 protein. The sample includes some 46,000 distinct CDR3 sequences, around 6% of them seen just once. The sample consisted of whole blood. Receptor source: an adult who was a healthcare worker with PCR-confirmed SARS-CoV-2 infection or an uninfected control (not recorded which). Each CDR3 is given with its conserved first and last residue. D genes are given only for firm matches. Clone size is given for some rows only: seen once, a few or many times, or a class if the clone is expanded.

v_gene	abundance	j_gene	d_gene	CDR3aa	CDR3nt
TRBV29-1	many	TRBJ1-2	NA	CSVGLWNYGYTF	TGCAGCGTTGGGCTATGGAACTATGGCTACACCTTC
TRBV6-1	NA	TRBJ2-2	TRBD1	CASSPGTGNSGELFF	TGTGCCAGCAGTCCCGGGACAGGGAACTCCGGGGAGCTGTTTTTT
TRBV28	few	TRBJ1-6	NA	CASSPSSIPHNSPLHF	TGTGCCAGCAGTCCCTCCTCGATCCCGCATAATTCACCCCTCCACTTT
TRBV7-8	NA	TRBJ2-3	TRBD2	CASSSGLARSDTQYF	TGTGCCAGCAGCTCGGGACTAGCGCGGTCAGATACGCAGTATTTT
TRBV2	many	TRBJ2-3	TRBD1	CAGRTGWEADTQYF	TGTGCCGGACGGACAGGGTGGGAGGCAGATACGCAGTATTTT
TRBV28	few	TRBJ2-2	NA	CASSPQGPHTGELFF	TGTGCCAGCAGTCCTCAGGGACCTCACACCGGGGAGCTGTTTTTT
TRBV27	NA	TRBJ1-6	NA	CASSLIGAAKSDSSLHF	TGTGCCAGCAGTTTAATCGGGGCAGCGAAGTCGGATTCATCCCTCCACTTT
TRBV6-4	many	TRBJ2-2	TRBD1	CASSATGSTGELFF	TGTGCCAGCAGCGCGACAGGGTCCACCGGGGAGCTGTTTTTT
TRBV18	few	TRBJ1-4	NA	CASSPRATNEKLFF	TGTGCCAGCTCACCACGTGCAACTAATGAAAAACTGTTTTTT
TRBV20-1	many	TRBJ1-6	NA	CSAKSGTFNSPLHF	TGCAGTGCTAAATCCGGGACATTCAATTCACCCCTCCACTTT
TRBV29-1	many	TRBJ2-3	NA	CSVVKSTDTQYF	TGCAGCGTTGTGAAGAGCACAGATACGCAGTATTTT
TRBV7-2	NA	TRBJ1-6	NA	CASSLGGSSYNSPLHF	TGTGCCAGCAGCTTAGGGGGGAGCTCCTATAATTCACCCCTCCACTTT
TRBV7-2	NA	TRBJ1-4	NA	CASSMPRPTQGRKLFF	TGTGCCAGCAGCATGCCTAGACCAACACAGGGTAGAAAACTGTTTTTT
TRBV5-6	few	TRBJ2-3	TRBD2	CASSPPLGGGATSTDTQYF	TGTGCCAGCAGCCCCCCCTTGGGCGGGGGGGCTACTAGCACAGATACGCAGTATTTT
TRBV7-9	few	TRBJ1-3	NA	CASTPSGVPGNTIYF	TGTGCCAGCACCCCGTCAGGGGTTCCCGGAAACACCATATATTTT
TRBV10-3	few	TRBJ2-4	NA	CAISESIQGKAKNIQYF	TGTGCCATCAGTGAGTCTATCCAGGGGAAAGCCAAAAACATTCAGTACTTC
TRBV28	many	TRBJ2-3	NA	CASTPRSDTQYF	TGTGCCAGCACCCCTCGTTCGGATACGCAGTATTTT
TRBV5-6	many	TRBJ2-3	TRBD1	CASSLRGGASDTQYF	TGTGCCAGCAGCTTGAGAGGGGGCGCCTCGGATACGCAGTATTTT